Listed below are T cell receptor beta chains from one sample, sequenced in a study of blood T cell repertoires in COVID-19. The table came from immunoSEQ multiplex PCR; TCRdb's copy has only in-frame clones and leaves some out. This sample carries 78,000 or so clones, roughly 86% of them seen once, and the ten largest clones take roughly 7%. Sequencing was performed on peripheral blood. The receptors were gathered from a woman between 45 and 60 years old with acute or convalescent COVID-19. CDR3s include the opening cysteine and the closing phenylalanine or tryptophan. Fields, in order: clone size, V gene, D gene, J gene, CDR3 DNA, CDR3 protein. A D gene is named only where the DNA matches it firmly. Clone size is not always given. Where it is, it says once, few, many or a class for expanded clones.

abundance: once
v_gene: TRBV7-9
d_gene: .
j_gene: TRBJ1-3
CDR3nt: TGTGCCAGCAGCTTAGCCTTTGTCGTACTTGCCTCTGGAAACACCATATATTTT
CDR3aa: CASSLAFVVLASGNTIYF

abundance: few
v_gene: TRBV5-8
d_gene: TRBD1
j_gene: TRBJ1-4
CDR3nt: TGTGCCAGCGGGACAGGGCTTAATGAAAAACTGTTTTTT
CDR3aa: CASGTGLNEKLFF

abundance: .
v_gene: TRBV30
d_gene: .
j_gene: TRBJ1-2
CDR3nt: TGTGCCTGGAGTGTTACTTATGGCTACACCTTC
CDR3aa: CAWSVTYGYTF

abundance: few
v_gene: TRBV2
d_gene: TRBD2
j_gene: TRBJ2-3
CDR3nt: TGTGCCAGCAGAAGTCCTAGCGGGGGGGGCACAGATACGCAGTATTTT
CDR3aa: CASRSPSGGGTDTQYF

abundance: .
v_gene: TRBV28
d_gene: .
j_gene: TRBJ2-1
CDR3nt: TGTGCCAGCAGTTTTTTGCGGTCATCCTACAATGAGCAGTTCTTC
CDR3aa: CASSFLRSSYNEQFF

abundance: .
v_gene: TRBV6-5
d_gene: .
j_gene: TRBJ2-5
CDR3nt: TGTGCCAGCAGTTACTCTGGAGCGATTCAAGAGACCCAGTACTTC
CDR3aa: CASSYSGAIQETQYF

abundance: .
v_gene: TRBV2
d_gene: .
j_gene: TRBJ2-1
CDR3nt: TGTGCCAGCAGTAACCGGGACTGGACCTACAATGAGCAGTTCTTC
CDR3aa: CASSNRDWTYNEQFF

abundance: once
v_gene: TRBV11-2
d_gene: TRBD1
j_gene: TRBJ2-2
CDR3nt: TGTGCCAGCAGCTTGCCGACAGGGGGAGGCACCGGGGAGCTGTTTTTT
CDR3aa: CASSLPTGGGTGELFF

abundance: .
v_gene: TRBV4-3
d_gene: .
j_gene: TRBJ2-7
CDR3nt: TGCGCCAGCAGCCAGGGAAGGGGGACGTACGAGCAGTACTTC
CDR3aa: CASSQGRGTYEQYF

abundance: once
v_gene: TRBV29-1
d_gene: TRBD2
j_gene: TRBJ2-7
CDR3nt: TGCAGCGTGGGACTAGGGATAGACTACGAGCAGTACTTC
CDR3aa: CSVGLGIDYEQYF

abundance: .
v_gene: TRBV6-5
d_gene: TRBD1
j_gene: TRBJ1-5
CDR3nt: TGTGCCAGCAGTTACGACAGGGCTAGCAATCAGCCCCAGCATTTT
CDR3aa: CASSYDRASNQPQHF

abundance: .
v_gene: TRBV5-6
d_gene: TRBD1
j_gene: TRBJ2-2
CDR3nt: TGTGCCAGCAGCTTGGCCACACAGGGGGCGGGCACCGGGGAGCTGTTTTTT
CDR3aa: CASSLATQGAGTGELFF

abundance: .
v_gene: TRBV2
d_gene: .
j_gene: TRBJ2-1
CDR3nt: TGTGCCAGCAGACAGAGAAGCTCCTACAATGAGCAGTTCTTC
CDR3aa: CASRQRSSYNEQFF

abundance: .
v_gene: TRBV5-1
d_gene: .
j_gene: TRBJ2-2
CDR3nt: TGCGCCAGCAGAGGGGACACCTACACCGGGGAGCTGTTTTTT
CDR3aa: CASRGDTYTGELFF

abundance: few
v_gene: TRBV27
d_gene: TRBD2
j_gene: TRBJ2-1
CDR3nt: TGTGCCAGCAGTTTAAGAGCTAGCGGGACCTACAATGAGCAGTTCTTC
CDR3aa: CASSLRASGTYNEQFF

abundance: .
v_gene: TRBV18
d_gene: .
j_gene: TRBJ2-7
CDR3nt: TGTGCCAGCTCACAGGGGATCGAGCAGTACTTC
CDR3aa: CASSQGIEQYF

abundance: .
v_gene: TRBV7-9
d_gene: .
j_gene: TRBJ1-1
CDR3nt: TGTGCCAGCAGCTTAGAAGCGAACACTGAAGCTTTCTTT
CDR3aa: CASSLEANTEAFF

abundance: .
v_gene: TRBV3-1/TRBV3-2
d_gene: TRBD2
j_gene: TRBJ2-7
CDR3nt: TGTGCCAGCAGCCTCTCCCCCTTGCTAGCGGGACCCTACGAGCAGTACTTC
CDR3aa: CASSLSPLLAGPYEQYF

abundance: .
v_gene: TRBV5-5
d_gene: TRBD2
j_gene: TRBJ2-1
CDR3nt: TGTGCCAGCAGCAACGACCCAACTAGCGGGAGGTACAATGAGCAGTTCTTC
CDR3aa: CASSNDPTSGRYNEQFF

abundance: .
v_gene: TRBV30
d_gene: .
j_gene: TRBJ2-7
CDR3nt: TGTGCCTGGAGTGTACGCGGGAACGAGCAGTACTTC
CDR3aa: CAWSVRGNEQYF

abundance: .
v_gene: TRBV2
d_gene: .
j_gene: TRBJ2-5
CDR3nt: TGTGCCAGCAGTGAATCACCGTCTAGTTTTCGGCACTTC
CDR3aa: CASSESPSSFRHF

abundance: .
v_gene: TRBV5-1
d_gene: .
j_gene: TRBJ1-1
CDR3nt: TGCGCCAGCAGCTTGTATTCAGGGAACACTGAAGCTTTCTTT
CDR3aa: CASSLYSGNTEAFF

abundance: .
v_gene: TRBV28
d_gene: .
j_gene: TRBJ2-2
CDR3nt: TGTGCCAGCAGTCCTACAGGGGGGGGTACCGGGGAGCTGTTTTTT
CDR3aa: CASSPTGGGTGELFF

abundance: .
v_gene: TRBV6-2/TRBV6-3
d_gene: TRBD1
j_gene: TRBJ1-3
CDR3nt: TGTGCCAGCAGTGACCCGGGACAGAGAGGAAACACCATATATTTT
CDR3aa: CASSDPGQRGNTIYF

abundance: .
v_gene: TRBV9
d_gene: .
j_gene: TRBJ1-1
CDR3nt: TGTGCCAGCAGCGTGGGGGGTGAGAACACTGAAGCTTTCTTT
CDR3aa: CASSVGGENTEAFF

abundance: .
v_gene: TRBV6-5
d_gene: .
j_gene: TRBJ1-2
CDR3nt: TGTGCCAGCAGAGAGGCGGGAATTGTGGTCTACACCTTC
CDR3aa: CASREAGIVVYTF

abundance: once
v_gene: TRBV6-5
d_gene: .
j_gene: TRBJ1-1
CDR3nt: TGTGCCAGCAGTTTTGCCGCTAGCACTGAAGCTTTCTTT
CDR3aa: CASSFAASTEAFF

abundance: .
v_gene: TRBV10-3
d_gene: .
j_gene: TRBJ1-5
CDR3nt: TGTGCCATCAGGACAGGAATCAATCAGCCCCAGCATTTT
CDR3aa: CAIRTGINQPQHF

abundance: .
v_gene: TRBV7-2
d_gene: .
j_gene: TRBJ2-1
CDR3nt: TGTGCCAGCAGCTTAACCCAGGGGTTGAACAATGAGCAGTTCTTC
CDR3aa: CASSLTQGLNNEQFF

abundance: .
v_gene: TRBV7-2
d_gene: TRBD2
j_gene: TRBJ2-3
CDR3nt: TGTGCCAGCAGCTGGCGAGCGGGAGCGAGCGCAGATACGCAGTATTTT
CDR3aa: CASSWRAGASADTQYF

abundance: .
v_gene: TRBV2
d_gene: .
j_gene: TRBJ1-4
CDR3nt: TGTGCCAGCAACGGGGCAACTAATGAAAAACTGTTTTTT
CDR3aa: CASNGATNEKLFF

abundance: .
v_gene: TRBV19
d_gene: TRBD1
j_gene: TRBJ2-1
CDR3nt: TGTGCCAGTAGTACACAGGGGGCCGTTGACAATGAGCAGTTCTTC
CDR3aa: CASSTQGAVDNEQFF

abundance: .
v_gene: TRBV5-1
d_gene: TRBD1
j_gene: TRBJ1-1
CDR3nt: TGCGCCAGCAGCCAACGGACAGGGGGTAATGAAGCTTTCTTT
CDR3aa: CASSQRTGGNEAFF

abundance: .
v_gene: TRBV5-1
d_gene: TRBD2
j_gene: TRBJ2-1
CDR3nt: TGCGCCAGCAACGCAGCGGGAGAGGCCGGGGCTGAGCAGTTCTTC
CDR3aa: CASNAAGEAGAEQFF

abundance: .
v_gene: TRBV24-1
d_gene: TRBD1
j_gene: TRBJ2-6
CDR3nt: TGTGCCACCCGACCGTACTTCGACAGGGGGCGGGCGACCCCCTCTGGGGCCAACGTCCTGACTTTC
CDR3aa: CATRPYFDRGRATPSGANVLTF

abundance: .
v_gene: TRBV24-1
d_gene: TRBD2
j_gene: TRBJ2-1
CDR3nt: TGTGCCACCAGTCCCGGAGCCGGGACTAGCAGTACCTACAATGAGCAGTTCTTC
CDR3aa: CATSPGAGTSSTYNEQFF

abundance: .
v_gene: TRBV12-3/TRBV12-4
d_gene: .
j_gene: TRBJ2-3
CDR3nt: TGTGCCAGCAGCGTATCGCGAGATACGCAGTATTTT
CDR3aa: CASSVSRDTQYF

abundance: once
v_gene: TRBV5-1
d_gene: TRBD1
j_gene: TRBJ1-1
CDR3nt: TGCGCCAGCAGCCGGGGGACAGGCCGTATGAACACTGAAGCTTTCTTT
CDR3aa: CASSRGTGRMNTEAFF

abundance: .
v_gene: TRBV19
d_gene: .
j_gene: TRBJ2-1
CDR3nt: TGTGCCAGTAGCGGGAGCTTCGGGGGCAATGAGCAGTTCTTC
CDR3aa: CASSGSFGGNEQFF

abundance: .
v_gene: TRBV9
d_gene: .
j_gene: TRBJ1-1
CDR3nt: TGTGCCAGCAGCGTTGGACAGAGAAACACTGAAGCTTTCTTT
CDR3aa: CASSVGQRNTEAFF

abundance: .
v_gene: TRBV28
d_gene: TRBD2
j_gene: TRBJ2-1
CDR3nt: TGTGCCAGCACTTCATTACCGGGACTAGGAAGCTACAATGAGCAGTTCTTC
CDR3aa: CASTSLPGLGSYNEQFF

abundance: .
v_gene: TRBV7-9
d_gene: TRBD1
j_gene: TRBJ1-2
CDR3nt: TGTGCCAGCAGCTCCGGGACAGGGGACTATGGCTACACCTTC
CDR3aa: CASSSGTGDYGYTF

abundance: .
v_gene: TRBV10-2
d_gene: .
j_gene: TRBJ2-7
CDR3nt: TGCGCCAGCAGTGAGTTCCAGGAACAGTACTTC
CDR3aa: CASSEFQEQYF

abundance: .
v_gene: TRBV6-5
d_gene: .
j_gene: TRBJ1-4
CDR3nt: TGTGCCGCGGGGGTACCTAATGAAAAACTGTTTTTT
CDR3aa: CAAGVPNEKLFF

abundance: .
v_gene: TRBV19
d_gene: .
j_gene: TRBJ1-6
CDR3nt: TGTGCCAGCCGGCGAGACAGCTTCTATAATTCACCCCTCCACTTT
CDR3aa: CASRRDSFYNSPLHF